Included here is one T cell receptor beta chain sequence, with context. In the original workflow: Out-of-frame sequences were removed, leaving 2 million or so distinct TCRbeta sequences. Generated by immunoSEQ multiplex PCR, the TCRdb table keeps only in-frame clones and is missing some. That table is the source of V, J and clone size, and D and trimming were worked out from the DNA. The data contain more than 35,000 clones, around 78% of them singletons. This specimen comes from a study of memory CD4+ T cells and cytomegalovirus serostatus. About the study: Donors were healthy Belgian adults, under 10 CMV seropositive and about two dozen seronegative.

The sort gate was single viable CD3+CD4+CD8-CD45RO+ cells for memory CD4+ T cells. Donors' CMV status reflects serum IgG against pp150, pp28, p38, p52. Total CD4+ T cells were enriched by CD4 positive selection. Looked up from germline, CDR1 is GTSNPN and CDR2 is SVGIG (reference sequence). The CDR3 is 14 amino acids. V lost 0 bases and J lost 6, with 14 bases in between. This rearrangement joins TRBV30 to TRBJ1-2, with D possibly matching TRBD1 (6 bases). Sequencing used memory CD4+ T cells from blood. This clonotype was sampled from an adult in good health and CMV-seronegative. In DNA form, the CDR3 reads TGTGCCTGGAGTGTACTGAGGGGGGCAAATGGCTACACCTTC. It is translated as CAWSVLRGANGYTF. Together with reference TRBV30 and TRBJ1-2, the CDR3 gives the full variable domain: SQTIHQWPATLVQPVGSPLSLECTVEGTSNPNLYWYRQAAGRGLQLLFYSVGIGQISSEVPQNLSASRPQDRQFILSSKKLLLSDSGFYLCAWSVLRGANGYTFGSGTRLTVV.